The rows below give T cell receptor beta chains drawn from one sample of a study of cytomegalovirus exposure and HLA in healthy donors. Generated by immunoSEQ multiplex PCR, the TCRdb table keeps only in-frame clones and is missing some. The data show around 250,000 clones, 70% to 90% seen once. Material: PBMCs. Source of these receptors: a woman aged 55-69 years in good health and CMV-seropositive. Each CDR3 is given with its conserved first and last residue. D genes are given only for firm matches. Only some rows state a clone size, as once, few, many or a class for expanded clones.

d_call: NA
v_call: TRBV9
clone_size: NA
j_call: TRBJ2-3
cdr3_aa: CASSPTRGTDTQYF
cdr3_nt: TGTGCCAGCAGCCCGACGAGGGGGACAGATACGCAGTATTTT

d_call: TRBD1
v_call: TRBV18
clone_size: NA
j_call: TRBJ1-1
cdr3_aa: CASSPDPGQGARYYTEAFF
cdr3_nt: TGTGCCAGCTCACCTGACCCGGGACAGGGGGCGAGATACTACACTGAAGCTTTCTTT

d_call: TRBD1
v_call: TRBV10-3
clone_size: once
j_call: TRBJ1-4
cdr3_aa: CAIGGQNNEKLFF
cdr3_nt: TGTGCCATCGGGGGACAGAATAATGAAAAACTGTTTTTT

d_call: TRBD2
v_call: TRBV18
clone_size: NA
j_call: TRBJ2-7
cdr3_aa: CASSPRAASGESYEQYF
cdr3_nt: TGTGCCAGCTCACCCAGGGCGGCTAGCGGCGAATCCTACGAGCAGTACTTC

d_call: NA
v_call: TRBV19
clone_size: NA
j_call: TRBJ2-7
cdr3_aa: CATSQPGFYEQYF
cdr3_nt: TGTGCCACCTCCCAACCGGGATTCTACGAGCAGTACTTC

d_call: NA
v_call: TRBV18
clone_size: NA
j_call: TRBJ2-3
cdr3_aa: CASSPGPGSGDTQYF
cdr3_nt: TGTGCCAGCTCGCCGGGCCCGGGATCGGGAGATACGCAGTATTTT

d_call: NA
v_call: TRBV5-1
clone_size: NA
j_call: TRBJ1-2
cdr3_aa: CASSWGTQNYGYTF
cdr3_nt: TGCGCCAGCAGCTGGGGGACTCAAAACTATGGCTACACCTTC

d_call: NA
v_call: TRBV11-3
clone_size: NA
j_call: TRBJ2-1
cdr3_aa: CASSLSRLNEQFF
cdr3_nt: TGTGCCAGCAGCTTGTCTAGGCTCAATGAGCAGTTCTTC

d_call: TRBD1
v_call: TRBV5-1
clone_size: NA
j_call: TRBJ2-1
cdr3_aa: CASSWRGQDNEQFF
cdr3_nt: TGTGCCAGCAGCTGGCGGGGACAGGACAATGAGCAGTTCTTC

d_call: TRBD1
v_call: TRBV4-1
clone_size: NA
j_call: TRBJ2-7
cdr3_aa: CASRPGQGSYEQYF
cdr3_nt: TGCGCCAGCAGGCCGGGACAGGGATCATACGAGCAGTACTTC

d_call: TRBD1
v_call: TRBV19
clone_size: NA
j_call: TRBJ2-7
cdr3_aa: CASSIKVGTGYYEQYF
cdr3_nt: TGTGCCAGTAGTATAAAAGTCGGGACAGGGTACTACGAGCAGTACTTC

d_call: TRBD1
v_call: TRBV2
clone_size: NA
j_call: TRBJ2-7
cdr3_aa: CASRRRTGYTYEQYF
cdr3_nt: TGTGCCAGCAGGCGTAGGACAGGGTACACCTACGAGCAGTACTTC

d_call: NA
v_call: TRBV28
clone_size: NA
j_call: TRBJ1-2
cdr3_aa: CASSQGGRELGYGYTF
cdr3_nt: TGTGCCAGCAGTCAAGGTGGGAGGGAGTTAGGCTATGGCTACACCTTC

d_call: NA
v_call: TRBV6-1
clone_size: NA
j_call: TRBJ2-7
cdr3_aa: CATGAVFYEQYF
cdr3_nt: TGTGCCACTGGAGCGGTGTTCTACGAGCAGTACTTC

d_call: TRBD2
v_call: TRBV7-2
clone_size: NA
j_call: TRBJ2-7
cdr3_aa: CASSAGLANPYEQYF
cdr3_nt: TGTGCCAGCAGCGCGGGACTAGCGAACCCCTACGAGCAGTACTTC

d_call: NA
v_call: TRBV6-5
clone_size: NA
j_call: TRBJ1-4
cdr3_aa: CASRQNEKLFF
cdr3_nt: TGTGCCAGCAGACAGAATGAAAAACTGTTTTTT

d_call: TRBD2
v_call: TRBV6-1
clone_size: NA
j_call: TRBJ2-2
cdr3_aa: CASSEGPSGRVTGELFF
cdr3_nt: TGTGCCAGCAGTGAAGGTCCTAGCGGGAGGGTGACCGGGGAGCTGTTTTTT

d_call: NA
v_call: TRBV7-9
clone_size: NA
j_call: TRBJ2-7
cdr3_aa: CASSLVSQGSYEQYF
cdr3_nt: TGTGCCAGCAGCTTAGTATCGCAGGGATCCTACGAGCAGTACTTC

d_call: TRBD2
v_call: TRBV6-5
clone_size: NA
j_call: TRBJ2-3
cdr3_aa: CASSYGGRASDTQYF
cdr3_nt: TGTGCCAGCAGTTACGGCGGGAGGGCCTCAGATACGCAGTATTTT

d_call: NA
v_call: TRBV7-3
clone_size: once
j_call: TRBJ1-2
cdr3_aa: CASSPWGDANYGYTF
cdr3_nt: TGTGCCAGCAGCCCCTGGGGAGACGCTAACTATGGCTACACCTTC

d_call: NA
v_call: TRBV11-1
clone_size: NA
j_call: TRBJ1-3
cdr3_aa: CASSSGHSGNTIYF
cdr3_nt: TGTGCCAGCAGCTCGGGACATTCTGGAAACACCATATATTTT

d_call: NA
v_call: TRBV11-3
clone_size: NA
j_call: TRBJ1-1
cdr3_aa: CASSPGGRNTEAFF
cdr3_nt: TGTGCCAGCAGCCCTGGCGGCCGGAACACTGAAGCTTTCTTT

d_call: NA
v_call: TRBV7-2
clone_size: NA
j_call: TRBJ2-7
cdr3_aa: CASSLDAAVYYEQYF
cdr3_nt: TGTGCCAGCAGCTTAGATGCGGCCGTGTACTACGAGCAGTACTTC

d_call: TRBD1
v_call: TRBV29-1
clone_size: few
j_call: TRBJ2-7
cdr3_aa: CSVDLFGTGPYEQYF
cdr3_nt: TGCAGCGTTGATTTGTTTGGGACAGGGCCCTACGAGCAGTACTTC